Only one count was recorded for the clone carrying this T cell receptor (beta chain). Its antigen is not known. CDR1 MNHEY and CDR2 SMNVEV come from the germline V gene (reference sequence). This CDR3 is 16 amino acids long. The V gene end was trimmed by 6 bases and the J gene end by 2 bases; junction bases not matched to a gene: 8. This sample is drawn from a study of shared clonotypes between healthy human individuals. The study's findings and limits: Larger richness was generally estimated for naive than memory subsets.

Generated by immunoSEQ multiplex PCR, the TCRdb table keeps only in-frame clones and is missing some. The sample yields about 2.4 million clones, around 90% seen once. The sequenced sample consisted of naive CD4+ T cells sorted from blood. Described subset: CD45RA+ positively selected. The chain has TRBV27 and TRBJ1-1; the match to TRBD1 covers 11 bases. The sequence derives from a man aged 18 to 29 in good health. As DNA, the CDR3 is TGTGCCAGCAGCCCTGGGACAGGGGGTATCAACACTGAAGCTTTCTTT. This sequence encodes CASSPGTGGINTEAFF.